These 15 T cell receptor beta chains came from one sample sequenced in a study of blood T cell repertoires in COVID-19. Using immunoSEQ multiplex PCR, the repertoire was profiled, and TCRdb retains in-frame clones only, with some absent. The repertoire has about 130,000 clones, approximately 85% of them found once; the top ten carry approximately 4.3%. The source material was peripheral blood. The receptor set was obtained from a human donor in a cohort sampled during active COVID-19.

The chain has TRBV4-3 and TRBJ2-2; D is unclear. V lost 3 bases and J lost 6, with 14 bases in between. The CDR3 is made up of 15 amino acids. Germline V lookup: CDR1 LGHNA, CDR2 YSLEER. The CDR3 DNA sequence: TGCGCCAGCAGCCAGAACCCGATAGCTGCCGGGGAGCTGTTTTTT. Amino acids: CASSQNPIAAGELFF.

This chain uses TRBV5-1 with TRBJ2-1; 7 nucleotides match TRBD1. The trim removed 3 bases at V and 2 bases at J, leaving 5 bases unmatched. The length of the CDR3 is 15 residues. Germline V lookup: CDR1 SGHRS, CDR2 YFSETQ. The CDR3 sequence is CASSSRQGTYNEQFF. CDR3 nucleotide sequence: TGCGCCAGCAGCTCCCGACAGGGCACCTACAATGAGCAGTTCTTC.

This chain connects TRBV7-2 to TRBJ2-1; no reliable D call. The CDR3 is made up of 13 amino acids. CDR1 is SGHTA, CDR2 FQGNSA, per germline. V was cut by 3 bases and J by 8 bases, with 11 bases left in between. Here the CDR3 reads CASSFSRIDEQFF. CDR3 nucleotides: TGTGCCAGCAGCTTCTCGAGAATCGATGAGCAGTTCTTC.

The V and J genes are TRBV7-8 and TRBJ2-2; 7 bases are a match to TRBD2. From germline, CDR1 is SGHVS and CDR2 FQNEAQ. J lost 5 bases, V lost 2 bases, and 5 bases had no gene match. The CDR3 contains 15 residues. Here the CDR3 reads CASSLLEGGTGELFF. The CDR3 region has the DNA TGTGCCAGCAGCTTACTGGAGGGAGGGACCGGGGAGCTGTTTTTT.

The chain couples TRBV9 to TRBJ1-1; D remains unclear. The CDR3 spans 14 residues. The V and J ends lost 3 bases and 6 bases respectively, with 15 bases between them. Germline-derived CDR1 and CDR2 are SGDLS and YYNGEE. In DNA form, the CDR3 reads TGTGCCAGCAGCGCGGGTGATCTAAACCCTGAAGCTTTCTTT. It codes for CASSAGDLNPEAFF.

This sequence joins TRBV5-1 and TRBJ1-1; 11 bases match TRBD1. From germline, CDR1 is SGHRS and CDR2 YFSETQ. The CDR3 is made up of 15 amino acids. V was clipped by 4 bases and J by 11 bases; unmatched bases: 13. The CDR3 sequence is CASSLGQGANQNAFF. CDR3 sequence (DNA): TGCGCCAGCAGCCTCGGACAGGGGGCTAATCAAAACGCTTTCTTT.

V is TRBV19 and J is TRBJ2-3; 7 bases align to TRBD2. This CDR3 spans 15 amino acids. Germline CDR1 LNHDA, CDR2 SQIVND (reference sequence). Trimming at V came to 4 bases and at J to 2 bases, leaving 6 bases not matched to a gene. The CDR3 region is CASSTGLAATDTQYF. CDR3 coding DNA: TGTGCCAGTAGTACGGGGCTAGCGGCCACAGATACGCAGTATTTT. The full variable domain, its missing parts supplied by reference TRBV19 and TRBJ2-3, is DGGITQSPKYLFRKEGQNVTLSCEQNLNHDAMYWYRQDPGQGLRLIYYSQIVNDFQKGDIAEGYSVSREKKESFPLTVTSAQKNPTAFYLCASSTGLAATDTQYFGPGTRLTVL.

This chain connects TRBV3-1 (or the pseudogene TRBV3-2) to TRBJ2-7; 10 nucleotides agree with TRBD2. Per germline, CDR1 LGHDT and CDR2 YNNKEL (reference sequence). J was trimmed by 3 bases and V by 5 bases; bases with no gene match: 4. This CDR3 has 14 amino acids. CDR3 in DNA: TGTGCCAGCAGCGTCGCTAGCGGGGGCTACGAGCAGTACTTC. Encoded protein: CASSVASGGYEQYF.

The chain carries TRBV5-8 and TRBJ1-5, with a weak D call TRBD1 (5 bases). V lost 1 base, J lost 7 bases, and 9 bases lay in between. Germline V CDR1 and CDR2: SGHTS, YDEGEE. The CDR3 spans 13 residues. CDR3 coding DNA: TGTGCCAGCAGCTTGTCGGACACCCAGCCCCAGCATTTT. Its protein product is CASSLSDTQPQHF. The variable domain in full, with the rest retrieved from reference TRBV5-8 and TRBJ1-5, is EAGVTQSPTHLIKTRGQQATLRCSPISGHTSVYWYQQALGLGLQFLLWYDEGEERNRGNFPPRFSGRQFPNYSSELNVNALELEDSALYLCASSLSDTQPQHFGDGTRLSIL.

This chain uses TRBV27 with TRBJ2-1; 10 nucleotides agree with TRBD2. V gave up 6 bases and J gave up 6 bases; unmatched junction bases: 8. The CDR3 length is 15 residues. Germline V gene sequence: CDR1 MNHEY, CDR2 SMNVEV (reference sequence). In DNA form, the CDR3 reads TGTGCCAGCAGCCCTAGCGGGAGTCTCAGCAATGAGCAGTTCTTC. It yields the protein CASSPSGSLSNEQFF.

This clone was seen once. The genes are TRBV2 and TRBJ2-7, with TRBD2 matching 8 bases. Germline V gene sequence: CDR1 SNHLY, CDR2 FYNNEI. Trimming cost V 8 bases and J 6 bases; bases outside gene matches: 6. The CDR3 is 12 amino acids. The CDR3 bases are TGTGCCAGCGGGGTGACTAGCGTCGAGCAGTACGTC. Its protein product is CASGVTSVEQYV.

V gene TRBV7-8 combines with J gene TRBJ1-1; D not resolved. The CDR3 loop spans 18 amino acids. Germline CDR1 and CDR2: SGHVS and FQNEAQ. Trimming left V 0 bases short and J 0 bases short, with 17 bases between. The CDR3 nucleotides read TGTGCCAGCAGCTTAGCCCTCCTAAGAACAGCCATGAACACTGAAGCTTTCTTT. Amino acid sequence: CASSLALLRTAMNTEAFF.

This chain connects TRBV5-6 to TRBJ2-2; 8 nucleotides line up with TRBD1. CDR1 and CDR2 (germline): SGHDT, YYEEEE. The CDR3 loop spans 15 amino acids. V was pared by 7 bases and J by 4 bases, with 9 bases of the junction left unmatched. CDR3: CASGDRGRGTGELFF. CDR3 in DNA: TGTGCCAGCGGAGACAGGGGTCGGGGCACCGGGGAGCTGTTTTTT.

This chain links TRBV9 with TRBJ2-7; 14 positions agree with TRBD2. Germline V gene lookup returns CDR1 SGDLS and CDR2 YYNGEE. V lost 4 bases and J lost 7; bases outside the gene matches: 25. The CDR3 contains 21 residues. DNA of the CDR3: TGTGCCAGCAGCTCTCATCCGGGACAGGGCGGACTAGCGGGGGGTACCCGGGAGCAGTACTTC. Residues: CASSSHPGQGGLAGGTREQYF.

The chain employs TRBV7-2 and TRBJ2-1, with D uncertain. This CDR3 is built from 15 residues. The germline V and J ends were trimmed by 1 base and 4 bases, with 11 bases remaining between them. The germline V gene has CDR1 SGHTA and CDR2 FQGNSA. CDR3 DNA: TGTGCCAGCAGCTTAGGATCTTCCAGGTACAATGAGCAGTTCTTC. Amino acid sequence: CASSLGSSRYNEQFF.